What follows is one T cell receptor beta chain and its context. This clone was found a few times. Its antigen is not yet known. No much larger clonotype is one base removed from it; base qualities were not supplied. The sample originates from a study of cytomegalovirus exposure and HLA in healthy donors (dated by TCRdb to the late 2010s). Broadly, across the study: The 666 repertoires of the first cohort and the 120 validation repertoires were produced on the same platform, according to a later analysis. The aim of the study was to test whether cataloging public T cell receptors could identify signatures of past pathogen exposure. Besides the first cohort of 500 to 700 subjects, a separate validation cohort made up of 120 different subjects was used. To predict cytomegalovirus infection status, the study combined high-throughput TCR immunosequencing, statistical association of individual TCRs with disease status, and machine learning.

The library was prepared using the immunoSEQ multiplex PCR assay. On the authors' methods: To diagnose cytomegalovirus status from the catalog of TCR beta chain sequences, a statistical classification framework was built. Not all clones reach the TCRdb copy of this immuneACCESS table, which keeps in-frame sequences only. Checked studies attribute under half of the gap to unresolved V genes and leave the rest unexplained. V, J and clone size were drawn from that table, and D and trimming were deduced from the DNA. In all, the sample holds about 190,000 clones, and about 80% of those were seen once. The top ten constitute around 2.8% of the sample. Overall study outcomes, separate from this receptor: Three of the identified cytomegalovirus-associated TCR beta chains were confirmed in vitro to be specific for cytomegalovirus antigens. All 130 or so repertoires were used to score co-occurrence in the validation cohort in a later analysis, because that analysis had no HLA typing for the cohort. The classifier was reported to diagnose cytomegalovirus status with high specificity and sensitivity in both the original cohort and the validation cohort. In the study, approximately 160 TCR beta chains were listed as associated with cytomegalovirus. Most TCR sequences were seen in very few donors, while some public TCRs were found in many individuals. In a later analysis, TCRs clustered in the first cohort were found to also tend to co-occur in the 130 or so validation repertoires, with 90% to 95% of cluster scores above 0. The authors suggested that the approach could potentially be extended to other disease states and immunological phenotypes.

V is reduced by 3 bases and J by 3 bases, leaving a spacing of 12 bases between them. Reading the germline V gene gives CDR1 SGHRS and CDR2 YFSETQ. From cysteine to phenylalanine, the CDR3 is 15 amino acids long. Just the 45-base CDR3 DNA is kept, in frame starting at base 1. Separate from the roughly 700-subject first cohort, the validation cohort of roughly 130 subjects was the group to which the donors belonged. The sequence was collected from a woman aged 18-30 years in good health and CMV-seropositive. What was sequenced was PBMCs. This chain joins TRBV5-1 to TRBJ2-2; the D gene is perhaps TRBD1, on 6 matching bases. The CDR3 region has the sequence CASSSTGGYTGELFF. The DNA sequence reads TGCGCCAGCAGCTCGACAGGCGGGTACACCGGGGAGCTGTTTTTT.